A selection of T cell receptor beta chains follows, all from one sample in a study of blood T cells in healthy people across ages. TCRdb analysed the 5' RACE reads with MiXCR anew, one entry per CDR3 protein. The table lists over 1,200,000 distinct CDR3 sequences, 55% to 75% of them singletons. Sequenced input: blood. All receptors come from a man between 18 and 29 years old in good health. Both conserved end residues are part of each CDR3. Each record gives: V gene, D gene, J gene, clone size, CDR3 DNA, CDR3 protein. The D gene is left open where the match is weak. Where a row states a size, it is once, few, many or the class of an expanded clone; other rows omit it.

TRBV18,TRBD2,TRBJ2-1,.,TGTGCCAGCTTAAATTCCGGACTAGAAGGGACCCAGTTCTTC,CASLNSGLEGTQFF
TRBV6-2/TRBV6-3,.,TRBJ1-5,.,TGTGCCAGCAGTTACTCCTTATCGAAAAATAGCAATCAGCCCCAGCATTTT,CASSYSLSKNSNQPQHF
TRBV4-2,.,TRBJ2-5,.,TGTGCCAACAGCGCTGGGGAGACCCAGTACTTC,CANSAGETQYF
TRBV10-3,TRBD1,TRBJ1-2,.,TGTGCCATCAGTGAGTCGACTCGGACAGGGCGATCTGGCTACACCTTC,CAISESTRTGRSGYTF
TRBV6-6,TRBD1,TRBJ2-1,.,TGTGCCAGCAGCCTCGGACAGGGGGCGGTCAATGAGCAGTTCTTC,CASSLGQGAVNEQFF
TRBV2,.,TRBJ1-1,few,TGTGCCAGCAGTGAAGGGAGGGTTGCTTTCTTT,CASSEGRVAFF
TRBV3-1,.,TRBJ2-7,.,TGTGCCAGCAGCCAGACCACGAACTCCTACGAGCAGTACTTC,CASSQTTNSYEQYF
TRBV20-1,.,TRBJ2-7,once,TGCAGTCTTCAGAGGGCAGGCTCCTACGAGCAGTACTTC,CSLQRAGSYEQYF
TRBV21-1,.,TRBJ2-5,.,TGTGCCAGCAGCAACCCCCCGGCCCCAGAAAAAGAAGAGACCCAGTACTTC,CASSNPPAPEKEETQYF
TRBV29-1,.,TRBJ1-1,.,TGCAGCGTTGATAAGGCAGGGACGAACACTGAAGCTTTCTTT,CSVDKAGTNTEAFF
TRBV6-5,.,TRBJ2-7,.,TGTGCCAGCCGAGGCCCCCCGGGCGAGCAGTACTTC,CASRGPPGEQYF
TRBV11-1,TRBD2,TRBJ2-7,.,TGTGCCAGCAGCTCCGCTAGCGGAAACTACGAGCAGTACTTC,CASSSASGNYEQYF
TRBV7-8,.,TRBJ2-3,few,TGTGCCAGCAGCTTAGATGCAGCCGGGACGCAGTATTTT,CASSLDAAGTQYF
TRBV2,TRBD2,TRBJ2-3,.,TGTGCCAGCAGTGAACTCGGGGAGGGTAGCACAGATACGCAGTATTTT,CASSELGEGSTDTQYF
TRBV7-9,.,TRBJ2-4,.,TGTGCCAGCAGCTTGAACCCTTCTGAGCAGTACTTC,CASSLNPSEQYF
TRBV3-1,.,TRBJ2-1,few,TGTGCCAGCATGTTAGGGGGTACCCACAATGAGCAGTTCTTC,CASMLGGTHNEQFF
TRBV7-8,.,TRBJ2-7,.,TGTGCCAGCAGCTTCCGCAGACCCGGACACTCTAGCTCCTACGAGCAGTACTTC,CASSFRRPGHSSSYEQYF
TRBV5-1,TRBD1,TRBJ1-6,few,TGCGCCAGCAGCCTCCGGACAGGGTCATATAATTCACCCCTCCACTTT,CASSLRTGSYNSPLHF
TRBV12-3/TRBV12-4,.,TRBJ2-1,few,TGTGCCAGCAGTACAGACAGGAGCAGGGGTGAGCAGTTCTTC,CASSTDRSRGEQFF
TRBV14,.,TRBJ2-3,once,TGTGCCAGCAGATCGTCATGGGCAGATACGCAGTATTTT,CASRSSWADTQYF
TRBV27,.,TRBJ2-4,few,TGTGCCAGCAGTTTCAGGGGCCGTGGGGCCAAAAACATTCAGTACTTC,CASSFRGRGAKNIQYF
TRBV3-1,TRBD1,TRBJ2-3,.,TGTGCCAGCAGCCATAGGACAGGGGAAAAAGATACGCAGTATTTT,CASSHRTGEKDTQYF
TRBV21-1,.,TRBJ2-6,once,TGTGCCAGCAGGACCCAGGGGAGTGGGGCCAACGTCCTGACTTTC,CASRTQGSGANVLTF
TRBV20-1,TRBD2,TRBJ2-7,.,TGCAGTACGACTAGCGGGAGTAACTACGAGCAGTACTTC,CSTTSGSNYEQYF
TRBV20-1,.,TRBJ2-1,.,TGCAGTGCACAAACCCAAACGGGAGAGGCCTACAATGAGCAGTTCTTC,CSAQTQTGEAYNEQFF
TRBV28,.,TRBJ2-7,.,TGTGCCAGCAGTGTCCAACAGGGAACCTACGAGCAGTACTTC,CASSVQQGTYEQYF
TRBV27,TRBD1,TRBJ2-5,many,TGTGCCAGCAGTTGGACAGGGAAAGAGACCCAGTACTTC,CASSWTGKETQYF
TRBV20-1,TRBD1,TRBJ2-4,.,TGCAGTGCTAGGGAACAGGGGTCTCTTATAGAGCAGTACTTC,CSAREQGSLIEQYF
TRBV16,.,TRBJ1-5,.,TGTGCCAGCAGCCCTACAACCGATAGCAATCAGCCCCAGCATTTT,CASSPTTDSNQPQHF
TRBV20-1,.,TRBJ2-5,few,TGCAGTGCTACCCTCGGGGAGACCCAGTACTTC,CSATLGETQYF
TRBV6-2/TRBV6-3,.,TRBJ2-7,.,TGTGCCAGCAGTTACTCACCTTCGACAGACTACGAGCAGTACTTC,CASSYSPSTDYEQYF
TRBV20-1,.,TRBJ1-1,.,TGCAGTGCTAGAGTCGCACCGGGCAAGAACACTGAAGCTTTCTTT,CSARVAPGKNTEAFF
TRBV6-5,.,TRBJ2-7,.,TGTGCCAGCAGTTACTCGATCCTAGAGGGAGTTACCTACAATGAGCAGTACTTC,CASSYSILEGVTYNEQYF
TRBV14,TRBD2,TRBJ2-1,.,TGTGCCAGCAGCCAAAGGACCGTGGCCCTGGGACTACCCCGTCGGGAGCAGTTCTTC,CASSQRTVALGLPRREQFF
TRBV27,.,TRBJ2-5,.,TGTGCCAGCGCAGTGCCCCAGGGCATCCAAGAGACCCAGTACTTC,CASAVPQGIQETQYF
TRBV29-1,.,TRBJ2-1,once,TGCAGCGTTGAAGATAGCGCAGGAGGGACATCTGGGAACTGCTACAATGAGCAGTTCTTC,CSVEDSAGGTSGNCYNEQFF
TRBV4-1,TRBD1,TRBJ2-5,.,TGCGCCAGCAGCCAAGCGGGGACAGGGGGCTGGGAGACCCAGTACTTC,CASSQAGTGGWETQYF
TRBV7-2,TRBD1,TRBJ2-1,few,TGTGCCAGCAGCTTTGGACAGGTCAGGAATCCGAATGAGCAGTTCTTC,CASSFGQVRNPNEQFF
TRBV14,.,TRBJ2-3,.,TGTGCCAGCAGCCCTAGAATGGGGGCAGATACGCAGTATTTT,CASSPRMGADTQYF
TRBV29-1,TRBD2,TRBJ2-7,.,TGCAGCGTCGCTAGGGGACTAGCGCGATACGAGCAGTACTTC,CSVARGLARYEQYF
TRBV29-1,.,TRBJ2-3,few,TGCAGCGTTGAAGGCGGAGGGGAAGATACGCAGTATTTT,CSVEGGGEDTQYF
TRBV3-1,.,TRBJ1-5,.,TGTGCCAGCGACGACAGTAATAGCAATCAGCCCCAGCATTTT,CASDDSNSNQPQHF
TRBV10-3,.,TRBJ2-3,.,TGTGCCATCAGTGACCCGAGGCGTACTAGCTTAGGATTCACAGATACGCAGTATTTT,CAISDPRRTSLGFTDTQYF
TRBV5-1,TRBD2,TRBJ2-4,.,TGCGCCAGCAGTCAGACTAGCGGGGGTGGTGGCTACATTCAGTACTTC,CASSQTSGGGGYIQYF
TRBV4-2,.,TRBJ2-1,.,TGTGCCAGCAGCCAAGATCCCAGAAGCGAGGCTGAGCAGTTCTTC,CASSQDPRSEAEQFF
TRBV2,.,TRBJ2-3,.,TGTGCCAACTCAGATCGAGGAGCCAACACAGATACGCAGTATTTT,CANSDRGANTDTQYF
TRBV12-3/TRBV12-4,TRBD2,TRBJ2-1,.,TGTGCCAGCTTCGGGAGGGATGAGCAGTTCTTC,CASFGRDEQFF
TRBV29-1,.,TRBJ1-1,.,TGCAGCGTTGCCCGCAGAGTCATGGACACTGAAGCTTTCTTT,CSVARRVMDTEAFF
TRBV25-1,.,TRBJ1-2,few,TGTGCCAGCAGTGAATACCGGGATGGCTACACCTTC,CASSEYRDGYTF
TRBV12-3/TRBV12-4,.,TRBJ2-3,.,TGTGCCAGCAGGCTATCAGGGTGGACGCAGTATTTT,CASRLSGWTQYF
TRBV12-3/TRBV12-4,.,TRBJ1-1,.,TGTGCCAGCAGTTTAGGTCAGCCGGACACTGAAGCTTTCTTT,CASSLGQPDTEAFF
TRBV29-1,TRBD1,TRBJ1-2,few,TGCAGCGTTGAAGACCGGACAGGTGGCACCTTC,CSVEDRTGGTF
TRBV6-6,.,TRBJ1-1,few,TGTGCCAGCAGCTTACACCAGGACACTGAAGCTTTCTTT,CASSLHQDTEAFF